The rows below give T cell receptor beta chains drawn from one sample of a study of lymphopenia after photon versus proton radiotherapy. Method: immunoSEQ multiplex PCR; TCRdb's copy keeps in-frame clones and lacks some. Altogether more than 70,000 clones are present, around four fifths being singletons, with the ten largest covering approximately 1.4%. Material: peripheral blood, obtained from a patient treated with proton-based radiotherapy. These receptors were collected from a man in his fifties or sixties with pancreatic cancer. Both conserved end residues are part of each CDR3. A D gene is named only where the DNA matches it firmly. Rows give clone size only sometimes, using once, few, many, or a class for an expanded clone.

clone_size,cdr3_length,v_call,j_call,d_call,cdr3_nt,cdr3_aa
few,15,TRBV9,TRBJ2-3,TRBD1,TGTGCCAGCAGCGTGAGACAGGGAGGCACAGATACGCAGTATTTT,CASSVRQGGTDTQYF
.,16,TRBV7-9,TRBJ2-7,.,TGTGCCAGCAGCTTCACACATGGAGACCCGTGGCGCGAGCAGTACTTC,CASSFTHGDPWREQYF
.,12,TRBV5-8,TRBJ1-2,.,TGTGCCAGCGTGAGGGGCCTGGGGGGCTACACCTTC,CASVRGLGGYTF
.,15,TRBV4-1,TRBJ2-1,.,TGCGCCAGCAGCCGGGGCAGGGGGGCGTTCAATGAGCAGTTCTTC,CASSRGRGAFNEQFF
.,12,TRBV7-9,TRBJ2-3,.,TGTGCCAGCAGCACCGACACTCCCGGGCAGTATTTT,CASSTDTPGQYF
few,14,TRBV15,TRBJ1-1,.,TGTGCCACCAGCCTAGAACGGCGGGCGAGGGGTGCTTTCTTT,CATSLERRARGAFF
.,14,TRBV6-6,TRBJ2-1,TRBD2,TGTGCCAGCAGTCGGACTAGTCTCTACAATGAGCAGTTCTTC,CASSRTSLYNEQFF
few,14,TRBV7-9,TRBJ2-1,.,TGTGCCAGCAGCATAGCGAGCTCCTACAATGAGCAGTTCTTC,CASSIASSYNEQFF
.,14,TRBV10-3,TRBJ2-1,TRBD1,TGTGCCACCCAGGGACAGAGCTCCTACAATGAGCAGTTCTTC,CATQGQSSYNEQFF
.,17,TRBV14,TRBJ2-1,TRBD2,TGTGCCAGCAGCCAAGAAGGCGAACTAGCGGGATTCAATGAGCAGTTCTTC,CASSQEGELAGFNEQFF
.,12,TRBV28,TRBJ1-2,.,TGTGCCAGCCAGGGTGGAGACTATGGCTACACCTTC,CASQGGDYGYTF
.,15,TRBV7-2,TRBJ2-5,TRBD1,TGTGCCAGCAGCGGGGGGACAGGGGTTTCGGAGACCCAGTACTTC,CASSGGTGVSETQYF
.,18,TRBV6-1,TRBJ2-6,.,TGTGCCAGCAGTGAAGGATTGGTAGTGAACTCTGGGGCCAACGTCCTGACTTTC,CASSEGLVVNSGANVLTF
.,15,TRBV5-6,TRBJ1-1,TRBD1,TGTGCCAGCAGCTTTGACAGGGGAAGGGGGACTGAAGCTTTCTTT,CASSFDRGRGTEAFF
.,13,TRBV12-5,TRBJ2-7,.,TGTGCTAGTGGTTTGGATACAGGGTACGAGCAGTACTTC,CASGLDTGYEQYF
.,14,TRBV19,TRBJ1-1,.,TGTGCCAGTAAACGACAGACAGGGAACACTGAAGCTTTCTTT,CASKRQTGNTEAFF
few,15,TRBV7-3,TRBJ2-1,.,TGTGCCAGCAGCGCACAAGTGGGGGCCTACAATGAGCAGTTCTTC,CASSAQVGAYNEQFF
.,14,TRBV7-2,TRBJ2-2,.,TGTGCCAGCAGCTTAAATAGGGGGAGCGGGGAGCTGTTTTTT,CASSLNRGSGELFF
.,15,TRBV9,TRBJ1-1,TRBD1,TGTGCCAGCAGCGTAGGGACAGGGGGTTATACTGAAGCTTTCTTT,CASSVGTGGYTEAFF
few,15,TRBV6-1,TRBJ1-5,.,TGTGCCAGCAGTGAAAGGAGGGGGGCGATTCAGCCCCAGCATTTT,CASSERRGAIQPQHF
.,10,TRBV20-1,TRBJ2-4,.,TGCAGTGCTAGCTTTAACATTCAGTACTTC,CSASFNIQYF
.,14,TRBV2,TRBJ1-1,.,TGTGCCAGCACTCAAGTTGGGGGCTCCACTGAAGCTTTCTTT,CASTQVGGSTEAFF
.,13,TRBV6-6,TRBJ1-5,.,TGTGCCAGCAGTTGGACGGGGTTGTCGCCCCAGCATTTT,CASSWTGLSPQHF
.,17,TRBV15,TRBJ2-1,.,TGTGCCACCAGCAGGGACCCGGTACGGACCACCTACAATGAGCAGTTCTTC,CATSRDPVRTTYNEQFF
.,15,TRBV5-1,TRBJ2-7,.,TGCGCCAGCAGCTGGTCGGGGGGCCCATCCTACGAGCAGTACTTC,CASSWSGGPSYEQYF
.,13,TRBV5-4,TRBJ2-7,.,TGTGCCAGCAGCTTGGAAACATACAACGAGCAGTACTTC,CASSLETYNEQYF
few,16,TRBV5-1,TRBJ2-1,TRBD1,TGCGCCAGCAGCAAGATGCCGGGACAGGGGGACAATGAGCAGTTCTTC,CASSKMPGQGDNEQFF
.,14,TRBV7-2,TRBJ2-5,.,TGTGCCAGCAGCTTATCGCGGGGCTCAGAGACCCAGTACTTC,CASSLSRGSETQYF
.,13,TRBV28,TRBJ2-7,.,TGTGCCAGCAGTTTGAGGGGGGGGAGAGAGCAGTACTTC,CASSLRGGREQYF
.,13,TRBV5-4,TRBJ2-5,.,TGTGCCAGCAGCTTGGCCGGGAGCGAGACCCAGTACTTC,CASSLAGSETQYF